These T cell receptor beta chains were read from a single sample in a study of shared clonotypes between healthy human individuals. Clones were sequenced by immunoSEQ multiplex PCR, and TCRdb holds only the in-frame ones, with some missing. The table lists 2 million to 3 million clones, roughly 93% of them singletons. The sequenced sample consisted of naive CD4+ T cells from PBMCs. All receptors derive from a man aged 18 to 29 in good health. Some clones in this sample may be carry-over from other donors' samples. Both conserved end residues are part of each CDR3. Rows give clone size only sometimes, using once, few, many, or a class for an expanded clone.

clone size | J gene | V gene | CDR3 protein
. | TRBJ2-1 | TRBV15 | CATSRDGGQGNEQFF
. | TRBJ1-1 | TRBV29-1 | CSVSHRLTKETEAFF
. | TRBJ2-2 | TRBV30 | CAWKPSGSNTGELFF
few | TRBJ1-1 | TRBV30 | CAWSVGTNTEAFF
. | TRBJ2-7 | TRBV2 | CASTGSYEQYF
. | TRBJ1-1 | TRBV7-9 | CASSLVDYDTEAFF
. | TRBJ2-5 | TRBV11-2 | CASSPIILETQYF
. | TRBJ2-2 | TRBV10-3 | CAISDTTGELFF
. | TRBJ2-2 | TRBV7-9 | CASSLYRDTGELFF
. | TRBJ1-2 | TRBV18 | CASSSESPLYGYTF
once | TRBJ1-2 | TRBV29-1 | CSVFPDRGHSGSYGYTF
. | TRBJ2-7 | TRBV7-3 | CASSLRDSYEQYF
few | TRBJ1-1 | TRBV30 | CAWSLGTLNTEAFF
. | TRBJ1-2 | TRBV28 | CASSDYQGFNYGYTF
. | TRBJ1-1 | TRBV6-6 | CASSYSLLSTEAFF
. | TRBJ2-3 | TRBV6-5 | CASSLAGGQTDTQYF
. | TRBJ1-1 | TRBV28 | CASSFGSQAFF
. | TRBJ2-5 | TRBV7-3 | CASSLEKAGAGTQYF
. | TRBJ2-1 | TRBV7-9 | CASTTTSGRYSSYNEQFF
. | TRBJ1-2 | TRBV2 | CASSELTENYGYTF
. | TRBJ1-1 | TRBV5-4 | CASRAYLGTEAFF
. | TRBJ2-7 | TRBV5-4 | CASSPLGDEQYF
. | TRBJ2-2 | TRBV18 | CASSLTGELFF
few | TRBJ1-1 | TRBV7-9 | CASSLRQPTEAFF
once | TRBJ1-1 | TRBV5-1 | CASSSRNRGENTEAFF
. | TRBJ1-5 | TRBV27 | CASSPGWGTNQPQHF
. | TRBJ2-7 | TRBV19 | CASSILPGQGVRHEQYF
. | TRBJ1-6 | TRBV2 | CASERSGSLPLHF
. | TRBJ2-6 | TRBV27 | CASTGTSSGANVLTF
. | TRBJ2-7 | TRBV27 | CASSLPLAYYEQYF